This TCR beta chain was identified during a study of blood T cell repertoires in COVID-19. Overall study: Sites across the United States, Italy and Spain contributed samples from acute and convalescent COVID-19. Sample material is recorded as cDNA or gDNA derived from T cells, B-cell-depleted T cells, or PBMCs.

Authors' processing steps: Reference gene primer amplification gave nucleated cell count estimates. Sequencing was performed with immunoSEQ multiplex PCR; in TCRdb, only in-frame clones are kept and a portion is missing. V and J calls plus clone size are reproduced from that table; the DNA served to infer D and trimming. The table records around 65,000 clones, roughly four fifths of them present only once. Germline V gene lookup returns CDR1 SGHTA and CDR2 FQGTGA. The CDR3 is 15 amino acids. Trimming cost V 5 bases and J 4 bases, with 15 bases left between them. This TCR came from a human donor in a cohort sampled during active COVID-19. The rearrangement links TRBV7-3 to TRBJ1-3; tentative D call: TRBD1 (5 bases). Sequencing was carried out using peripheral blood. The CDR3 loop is CASSPNLGPGNTIYF. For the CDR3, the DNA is TGTGCCAGCAGCCCGAATTTGGGGCCGGGAAACACCATATATTTT.